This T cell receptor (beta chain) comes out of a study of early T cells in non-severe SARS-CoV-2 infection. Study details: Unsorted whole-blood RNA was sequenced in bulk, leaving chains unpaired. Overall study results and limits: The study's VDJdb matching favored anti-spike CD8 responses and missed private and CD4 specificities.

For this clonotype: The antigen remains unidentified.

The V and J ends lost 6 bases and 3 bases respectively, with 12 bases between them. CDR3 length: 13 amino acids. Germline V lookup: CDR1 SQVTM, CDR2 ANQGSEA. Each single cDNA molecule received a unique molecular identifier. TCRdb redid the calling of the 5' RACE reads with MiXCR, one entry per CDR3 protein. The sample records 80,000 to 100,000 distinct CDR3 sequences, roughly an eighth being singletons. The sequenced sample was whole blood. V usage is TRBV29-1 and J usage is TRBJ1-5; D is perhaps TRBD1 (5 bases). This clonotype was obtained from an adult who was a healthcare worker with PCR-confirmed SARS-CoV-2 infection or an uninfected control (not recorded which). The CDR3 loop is CSVETAYNQPQHF. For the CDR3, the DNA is TGCAGCGTGGAGACAGCTTACAATCAGCCCCAGCATTTT.